The 19 T cell receptor beta chains below all came from one sample that was sequenced in a study of Ad26.COV2.S vaccination and SARS-CoV-2 variants. Treatment reported: some 20 received Ad26.COV2.S at low or high dose, single or two shots; about five received placebo; per-sample allocation not given. The investigators took samples on day 63 after the first vaccine or placebo injection. Sequenced by immunoSEQ multiplex PCR; TCRdb stores in-frame clones only, minus some. The table lists around 450,000 clones, around nine tenths of them singletons. Sequences were derived from peripheral blood, sampled in a trial of Ad26.COV2.S vaccine versus placebo. These receptor sequences come from a person aged 18-60 years who received the Ad26.COV2.S COVID-19 vaccine or a placebo.

The genes are TRBV19 and TRBJ1-4; 7 nucleotides line up with TRBD1. CDR3 size: 14 residues. The J segment lost 0 bases and the V segment lost 7 bases, leaving 2 bases of the junction unmatched. From germline, CDR1 is LNHDA and CDR2 SQIVND (reference sequence). As DNA, the CDR3 is TGTGCCAGTAAGGGGACAGCAACTAATGAAAAACTGTTTTTT. It codes for CASKGTATNEKLFF. Full variable domain (missing parts from reference TRBV19 and TRBJ1-4): DGGITQSPKYLFRKEGQNVTLSCEQNLNHDAMYWYRQDPGQGLRLIYYSQIVNDFQKGDIAEGYSVSREKKESFPLTVTSAQKNPTAFYLCASKGTATNEKLFFGSGTQLSVL.

The V gene is TRBV5-1, the J gene TRBJ2-1; D call uncertain. V shed 6 bases and J shed 3 bases, with 10 bases lying between them. Germline CDR1 is SGHRS and CDR2 is YFSETQ. The CDR3 spans 13 residues. The CDR3, as DNA: TGCGCCAGCAATCCCCCCGGCTACAATGAGCAGTTCTTC. Translating it yields CASNPPGYNEQFF.

The CDR3 DNA is TGTGCCAGCAGTTACAATCGGGGCTCTGGGGCCAACGTCCTGACTTTC. This sequence encodes CASSYNRGSGANVLTF. This sequence joins TRBV6-6 and TRBJ2-6, with D tentatively TRBD2 (5 bases). The ends were cut back, 2 bases at V and 0 bases at J, with 8 bases in the middle. This CDR3 has 16 residues. Germline V gives CDR1 MNHNY, CDR2 SVGAGI (reference sequence).

With respect to this clone: At one end, the junction sequence differs from germline, possibly due to a read error. The V call is TRBV5-1, the J call TRBJ2-1; 7 positions agree with TRBD2. The germline gives CDR1 SGHRS, CDR2 YFSETQ. The CDR3 is made up of 14 amino acids. This CDR3 reads CASGFISGRNEQFF. Here the CDR3 DNA reads TGCGCCAGCGGCTTTATTAGCGGGCGGAATGAGCAGTTCTTC.

The chain recombines TRBV5-1 with TRBJ1-5; D is uncertain. Germline V gene lookup returns CDR1 SGHRS and CDR2 YFSETQ. The CDR3 consists of 15 residues. With 4 bases removed from V and 1 base from J, the gap between germline ends came to 12 bases. CDR3 DNA sequence: TGCGCCAGCAGCCTTGATAGCGGGAGCAATCAGCCCCAGCATTTT. It specifies CASSLDSGSNQPQHF.

The J gene is TRBJ1-2, the V gene TRBV7-2; weak D call: TRBD1 (5 bases). This CDR3 is 16 amino acids long. V was cut by 1 base and J by 1 base, with 13 bases left in between. CDR1 and CDR2 from the germline V gene are SGHTA and FQGNSA. CDR3 protein: CASSLEGNGFNYGYTF. The DNA of the CDR3 is TGTGCCAGCAGCTTAGAGGGGAATGGTTTTAACTATGGCTACACCTTC.

The J gene is TRBJ2-5, the V gene TRBV11-2; D assignment may be TRBD1 or TRBD2 (5 bases each). The CDR3 runs to 14 residues. The V end lost 5 bases, the J end lost 3 bases, and 13 bases lay between the germline ends. Germline V gene lookup returns CDR1 SGHAT and CDR2 FQNNGV. The CDR3 DNA is TGTGCCAGCAGCCCGGGGTGGGGCGAAGAGACCCAGTACTTC. Translation gives CASSPGWGEETQYF. The entire variable domain, with the rest obtained from reference TRBV11-2 and TRBJ2-5, is as follows: EAGVAQSPRYKIIEKRQSVAFWCNPISGHATLYWYQQILGQGPKLLIQFQNNGVVDDSQLPKDRFSAERLKGVDSTLKIQPAKLEDSAVYLCASSPGWGEETQYFGPGTRLLVL.

The CDR3 sequence: CASGISSYNEQFF. For the CDR3, the DNA is TGTGCCAGCGGGATCAGCTCCTACAATGAGCAGTTCTTC. The V call is TRBV9, the J call TRBJ2-1; D is unclear. Germline assignment: CDR1 SGDLS and CDR2 YYNGEE. The V and J ends lost 7 bases and 0 bases respectively, with 8 bases between them. The CDR3 consists of 13 residues.

The chain employs TRBV23-1 and TRBJ1-2; D gene unclear. TRBV23-1 is placed among ORFs of uncertain function. This CDR3 region has 13 residues. V was clipped by 1 base and J by 3 bases, with 6 bases between them. CDR3 residues: CASSQYGYYGYTF. DNA of the CDR3: TGCGCCAGCAGTCAATACGGGTACTATGGCTACACCTTC.

This chain joins TRBV27 and TRBJ1-5; 8 positions agree with TRBD1. V gave up 5 bases and J gave up 4 bases; unmatched junction bases: 10. This CDR3 has 16 amino acids. CDR1 and CDR2 (germline): MNHEY, SMNVEV (reference sequence). Here the CDR3 DNA reads TGTGCCAGCAGTCCCCTGACAGGGGCTTCGAATCAGCCCCAGCATTTT. Its protein is CASSPLTGASNQPQHF.

As to this clone: Other DNA sequences within the sample encode an identical CDR3. This chain joins TRBV7-2 and TRBJ1-1; D remains unclear. CDR3 length: 13 amino acids. Germline assignment: CDR1 SGHTA and CDR2 FQGNSA. The germline V and J ends were trimmed by 4 bases and 1 base, with 7 bases remaining between them. CDR3 residues: CASSSGKNTEAFF. As DNA, the CDR3 is TGTGCCAGCAGCTCCGGGAAGAACACTGAAGCTTTCTTT.

As concerns this clone: In the same sample, other DNA sequences code for this CDR3. This chain uses TRBV13 with TRBJ2-5, with D uncertain. Between the trimmed V and J ends, which lost 2 bases and 5 bases, there was a span of 3 bases. The germline V gene encodes CDR1 PRHDT and CDR2 FYEKMQ (reference sequence). The CDR3 is made up of 11 amino acids. The DNA of the CDR3 is TGTGCCAGCAGCTTACGGGAGACCCAGTACTTC. This encodes CASSLRETQYF.

The chain joins TRBV12-3 or TRBV12-4 to TRBJ2-3, with D unresolved. The CDR3 is 13 residues long. V was trimmed by 3 bases and J by 7 bases, leaving 11 bases between them. The DNA for the CDR3 is TGTGCCAGCAGTTTCGGGTTTTCTAATACGCAGTATTTT. Translated, it gives CASSFGFSNTQYF.

This chain links TRBV7-9 with TRBJ1-1; D gene ambiguous. This CDR3 has 11 amino acids. Germline V gene lookup returns CDR1 SEHNR and CDR2 FQNEAQ (reference sequence). V dropped 7 bases and J dropped 10 bases, with 13 bases sitting between them. CDR3 sequence (DNA): TGTGCCAGCACCAAAGCCGATCTAGCTTTCTTT. Translating it yields CASTKADLAFF.

The V call is TRBV24-1, the J call TRBJ2-2, with TRBD1 matching 7 bases. V gave up 5 bases and J gave up 2 bases; unmatched junction bases: 10. Germline values: CDR1 KGHDR, CDR2 SFDVKD. The length of the CDR3 is 17 residues. CDR3 in DNA: TGTGCCACCAGTGGTTCCCTCGGGACAGCCAACACCGGGGAGCTGTTTTTT. Protein: CATSGSLGTANTGELFF.

The J gene is TRBJ2-4, the V gene TRBV19; no reliable D call. The CDR3 runs to 15 residues. The V gene lost 1 base and the J gene lost 0 bases, with 7 bases spanning the gap. Per germline, CDR1 LNHDA and CDR2 SQIVND (reference sequence). The CDR3 loop reads CASSIGSIAKNIQYF. CDR3 nucleotides: TGTGCCAGTAGTATAGGGAGTATAGCCAAAAACATTCAGTACTTC.

This clone was detected once. The chain has TRBV7-9 and TRBJ2-5; 12 bases fit TRBD1. Trimming took 6 bases from V and 5 from J; bases not matched to a gene: 7. Germline V gene lookup returns CDR1 SEHNR and CDR2 FQNEAQ (reference sequence). This CDR3 comprises 15 residues. CDR3 in amino acids: CASSQPGQGAETQYF. In DNA form, the CDR3 reads TGTGCCAGCAGTCAACCGGGACAGGGGGCTGAGACCCAGTACTTC.

The V gene is TRBV5-4, the J gene TRBJ2-3, with TRBD2 matching 8 bases. CDR1 is SGHNT and CDR2 is YYREEE in the germline V gene (reference sequence). V was pared by 2 bases and J by 0 bases, with 5 bases of the junction left unmatched. CDR3 size: 16 residues. In DNA, the CDR3 is TGTGCCAGCAGCTTTCGAGCGGGAGCTAGCACAGATACGCAGTATTTT. Amino acid sequence: CASSFRAGASTDTQYF.

V usage is TRBV5-4 and J usage is TRBJ2-7; 7 nucleotides match TRBD1. Germline values: CDR1 SGHNT, CDR2 YYREEE (reference sequence). V lost 4 bases, J lost 2 bases, and 6 bases stayed unmatched. The CDR3 has 14 amino acids. Here the CDR3 reads CASSTGTVTYEQYF. The DNA of the CDR3 is TGTGCCAGCAGCACCGGGACAGTCACCTACGAGCAGTACTTC.